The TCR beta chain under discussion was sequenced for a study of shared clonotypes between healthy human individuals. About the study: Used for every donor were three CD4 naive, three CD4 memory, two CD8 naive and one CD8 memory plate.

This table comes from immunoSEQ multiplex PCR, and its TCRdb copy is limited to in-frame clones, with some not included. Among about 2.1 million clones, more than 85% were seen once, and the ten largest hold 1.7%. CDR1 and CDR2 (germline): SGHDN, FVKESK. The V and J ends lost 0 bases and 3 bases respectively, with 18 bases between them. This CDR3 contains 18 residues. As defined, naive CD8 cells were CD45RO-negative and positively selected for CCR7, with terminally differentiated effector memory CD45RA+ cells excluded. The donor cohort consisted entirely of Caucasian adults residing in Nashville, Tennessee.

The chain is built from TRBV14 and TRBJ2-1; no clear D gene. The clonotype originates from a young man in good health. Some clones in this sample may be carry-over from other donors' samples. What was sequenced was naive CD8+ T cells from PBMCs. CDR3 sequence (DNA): TGTGCCAGCAGCCAAGAAGGTTTTGTGCAGCGTGTCTACAATGAGCAGTTCTTC. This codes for CASSQEGFVQRVYNEQFF. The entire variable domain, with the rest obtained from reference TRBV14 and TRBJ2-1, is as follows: EAGVTQFPSHSVIEKGQTVTLRCDPISGHDNLYWYRRVMGKEIKFLLHFVKESKQDESGMPNNRFLAERTGGTYSTLKVQPAELEDSGVYFCASSQEGFVQRVYNEQFFGPGTRLTVL.